A single sample is the source of the 9 T cell receptor beta chains below, sequenced in a study of OX40 agonist ivuxolimab in advanced cancers. Sequencing used immunoSEQ multiplex PCR; TCRdb keeps in-frame clones, though not all of them. This table has 150,000 to 190,000 clones, 94% appearing once. This sample comprised CD4+ or CD8+ T cells sorted from blood, obtained in a trial of the OX40 agonist ivuxolimab. Every receptor here comes from an adult with an advanced solid tumor such as melanoma, head and neck, liver or kidney cancer.

A note on this clone: Germline and junction disagree at one end, which may indicate a read error. The rearrangement joins TRBV7-7 to TRBJ2-5; D unclear. The germline V gene encodes CDR1 SSHAT and CDR2 FNYEAQ (reference sequence). CDR3 length equals 15 residues. The CDR3 region has the DNA TGTGCTAGCAGACCGTCTGGCGCGAGACAAGAGACCCAGTACTTC. Its protein is CASRPSGARQETQYF.

The rearrangement uses TRBV27 and TRBJ1-6; 7 nucleotides align to TRBD1. This CDR3 spans 15 amino acids. Germline V gene sequence: CDR1 MNHEY, CDR2 SMNVEV (reference sequence). The V gene end was trimmed by 3 bases and the J gene end by 2 bases; junction bases not matched to a gene: 1. The CDR3 loop reads CASSLGTAYNSPLHF. The CDR3 bases are TGTGCCAGCAGTTTGGGGACAGCCTATAATTCACCCCTCCACTTT.

This chain uses TRBV4-1 with TRBJ2-4; 12 nucleotides agree with TRBD2. CDR1 and CDR2 from the germline V gene are MGHRA and YSYEKL. J lost 1 base, V lost 4 bases, and 5 bases had no gene match. The CDR3 totals 17 residues. CDR3 DNA: TGCGCCAGCAGCCGAGTGGGGACTAGCGGGGCCAAAAACATTCAGTACTTC. Translated, it gives CASSRVGTSGAKNIQYF.

This chain connects TRBV4-3 to TRBJ1-1; D not resolved. The V end lost 6 bases, the J end lost 2 bases, and 10 bases lay between the germline ends. This CDR3 contains 13 residues. Germline V CDR1 and CDR2: LGHNA, YSLEER. The CDR3 nucleotides are TGCGCCAGCAGACGGACGGGCAACACTGAAGCTTTCTTT. Translated: CASRRTGNTEAFF.

J is TRBJ2-6 and V is TRBV30, with TRBD2 matching 10 bases. The length of the CDR3 is 17 residues. The V gene end was trimmed by 3 bases and the J gene end by 3 bases; junction bases not matched to a gene: 8. Per the germline V gene, CDR1 is GTSNPN and CDR2 is SVGIG (reference sequence). CDR3: CAWRRGLAVRGANVLTF. The CDR3 DNA is TGTGCCTGGAGGCGAGGACTAGCGGTACGTGGGGCCAACGTCCTGACTTTC.

The chain is built from TRBV18 and TRBJ2-3; TRBD1 is a possible D gene (6 bases). Germline V gives CDR1 KGHSH, CDR2 LQKENI. There are 15 residues in the CDR3. V shed 5 bases and J shed 4 bases, with 16 bases lying between them. CDR3 protein: CASSTTSEGADTQYF. As DNA, the CDR3 is TGTGCCAGCTCAACGACAAGTGAGGGGGCAGATACGCAGTATTTT.

The J gene is TRBJ2-5, the V gene TRBV7-9, with 7 bases identical to TRBD1. The CDR3 runs 13 residues. V lost 6 bases to trimming and J lost 3 bases; unmatched junction nucleotides: 4. Germline V CDR1 and CDR2: SEHNR, FQNEAQ (reference sequence). The CDR3 coding sequence is TGTGCCAGCAGGTTAACAGGGGAAGAGACCCAGTACTTC. It codes for CASRLTGEETQYF.

The rearrangement uses TRBV28 and TRBJ1-2, with D tentatively TRBD1 (6 bases). Germline V gene sequence: CDR1 MDHEN, CDR2 SYDVKM. This CDR3 region has 13 residues. The V gene lost 8 bases and the J gene lost 4 bases, with 14 bases spanning the gap. The CDR3 loop reads CASRFPRGYGYTF. CDR3 nucleotides: TGTGCCAGCCGATTCCCCAGGGGCTATGGCTACACCTTC.

This clone was detected once. Other nucleotide sequences from this sample produce the same CDR3. The chain is built from TRBV5-1 and TRBJ2-7, with TRBD2 identical over 15 bases. CDR3 length: 15 residues. CDR1 is SGHRS, CDR2 YFSETQ, per germline. With V trimmed by 4 bases and J by 4 bases, 3 bases remained unmatched. The CDR3 here is CASSLGLAGGYEQYF. As DNA, the CDR3 is TGCGCCAGCAGCCTGGGACTAGCGGGGGGATACGAGCAGTACTTC.